This entry concerns a single T cell receptor (beta chain). Its antigen is not known. No patient had autoimmune disease or received systemic immunosuppression. The sample comes from a study of OX40 agonist ivuxolimab in advanced cancers. CDR1 and CDR2 (germline): SEHNR, FQNEAQ (reference sequence). Deletions cut 4 bases from V and 0 bases from J, with 12 bases between. CDR3 length equals 16 residues. Assay: immunoSEQ multiplex PCR; the TCRdb copy retains only in-frame clones and omits some. The sample lists roughly 50,000 clones; 80% were seen once. Overall study results and limits: Clonal expansion by week 6 occurred in CD4+ and CD8+ blood T cells (at 0.1 to 3.0 mg/kg). Relative to CD4+, CD8+ T cells held more expanded clones on average. Expansion of clones was among the lowest in partial responders at 0.1-3.0 mg/kg.

This TCR was recovered from an adult with an advanced solid tumor such as melanoma, head and neck, liver or kidney cancer. Specimen: CD4+ or CD8+ T cells sorted from blood, collected in a trial of the OX40 agonist ivuxolimab. V usage is TRBV7-9 and J usage is TRBJ1-4, with D perhaps matching TRBD1 (5 bases). CDR3 in DNA: TGTGCCAGCAGCTATCAGGGCACCGCAACTAATGAAAAACTGTTTTTT. It specifies CASSYQGTATNEKLFF.